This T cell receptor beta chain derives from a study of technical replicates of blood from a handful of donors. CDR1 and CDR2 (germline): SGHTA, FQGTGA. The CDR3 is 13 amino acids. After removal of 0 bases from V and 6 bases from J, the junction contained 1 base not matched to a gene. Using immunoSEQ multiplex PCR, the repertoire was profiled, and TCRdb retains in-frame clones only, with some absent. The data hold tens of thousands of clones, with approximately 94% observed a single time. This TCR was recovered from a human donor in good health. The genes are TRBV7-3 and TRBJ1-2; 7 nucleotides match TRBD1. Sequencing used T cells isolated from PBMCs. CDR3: CASSLTGGHGYTF. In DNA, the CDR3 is TGTGCCAGCAGCTTAACAGGGGGCCATGGCTACACCTTC. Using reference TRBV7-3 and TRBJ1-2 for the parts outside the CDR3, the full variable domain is GAGVSQTPSNKVTEKGKYVELRCDPISGHTALYWYRQSLGQGPEFLIYFQGTGAADDSGLPNDRFFAVRPEGSVSTLKIQRTERGDSAVYLCASSLTGGHGYTFGSGTRLTVV.